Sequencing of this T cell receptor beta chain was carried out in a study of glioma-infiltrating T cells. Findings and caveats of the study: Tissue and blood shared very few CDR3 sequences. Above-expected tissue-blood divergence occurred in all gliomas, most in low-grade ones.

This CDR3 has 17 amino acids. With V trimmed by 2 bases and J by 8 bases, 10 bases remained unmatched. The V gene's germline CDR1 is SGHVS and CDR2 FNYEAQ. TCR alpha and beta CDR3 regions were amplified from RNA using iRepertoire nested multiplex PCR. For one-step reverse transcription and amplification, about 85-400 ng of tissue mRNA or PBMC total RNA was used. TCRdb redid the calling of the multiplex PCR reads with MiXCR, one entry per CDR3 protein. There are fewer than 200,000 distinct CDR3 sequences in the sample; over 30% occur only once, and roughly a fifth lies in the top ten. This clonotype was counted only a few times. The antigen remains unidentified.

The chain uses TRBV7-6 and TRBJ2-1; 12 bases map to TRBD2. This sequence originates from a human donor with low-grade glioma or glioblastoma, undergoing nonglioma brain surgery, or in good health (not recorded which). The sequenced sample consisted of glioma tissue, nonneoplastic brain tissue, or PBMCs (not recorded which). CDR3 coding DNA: TGTGCCAGCAGCTTACAGTCGACTAGCGGGAGAAACCATGAGCAGTTCTTC. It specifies CASSLQSTSGRNHEQFF.